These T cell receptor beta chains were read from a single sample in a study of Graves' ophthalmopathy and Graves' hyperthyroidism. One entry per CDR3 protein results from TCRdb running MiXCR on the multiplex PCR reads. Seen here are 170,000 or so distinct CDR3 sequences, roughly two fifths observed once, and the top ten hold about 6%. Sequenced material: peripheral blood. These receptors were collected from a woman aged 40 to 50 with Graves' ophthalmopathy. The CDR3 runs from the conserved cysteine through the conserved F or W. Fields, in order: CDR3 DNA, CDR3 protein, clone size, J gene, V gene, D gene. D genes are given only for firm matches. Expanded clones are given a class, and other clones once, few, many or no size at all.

TGTGCCAGCAGCCAAGATTTGGGTGACCCTGAAGCTTTCTTT | CASSQDLGDPEAFF | many | TRBJ1-1 | TRBV3-1 | -
TGTGCCAGCAGTCGACAGGACCAGTCAGCTTTCTTT | CASSRQDQSAFF | many | TRBJ1-1 | TRBV6-5 | -
TGTGCCAGCAGCAGACAAAACTCCTACGAGCAGTACTTC | CASSRQNSYEQYF | - | TRBJ2-7 | TRBV7-2 | -
TGTGCCAGCAGCTTAATGTACGGGACAGGGGCAGGAGAGACCCAGTACTTC | CASSLMYGTGAGETQYF | many | TRBJ2-5 | TRBV7-8 | TRBD1
TGCAGTGCTGCCGAAGCCGGAGGACAGGGGGACAATCAGCCCCAGCATTTT | CSAAEAGGQGDNQPQHF | - | TRBJ1-5 | TRBV20-1 | TRBD1
TGTGCCAGCAGTTTATTGCCGGAGTGGTACACTGAAGCTTTCTTT | CASSLLPEWYTEAFF | many | TRBJ1-1 | TRBV12-3/TRBV12-4 | -
TGTGCCAGTTGGCAGCAATCGGCTGGAAACACCATATATTTT | CASWQQSAGNTIYF | - | TRBJ1-3 | TRBV19 | -
TGTGCCACCAGTGACCCCACAGGGGGCTTTGAGACCCAGTACTTC | CATSDPTGGFETQYF | many | TRBJ2-5 | TRBV24-1 | TRBD1
TGCAGTGCCCCTAGGGCGGGGACCCAGTACTTC | CSAPRAGTQYF | - | TRBJ2-5 | TRBV20-1 | -
TGTGCCACCAGGATCGGGACGGCGAACACTGAAGCTTTCTTT | CATRIGTANTEAFF | many | TRBJ1-1 | TRBV10-3 | -
TGTGCCACCGAAGACTACTGGGGCTACACCTTC | CATEDYWGYTF | many | TRBJ1-2 | TRBV12-3/TRBV12-4 | -
TGTGCCTGGAGTGTGCCCGGGACAGAGTCTAACTATGGCTACACCTTC | CAWSVPGTESNYGYTF | many | TRBJ1-2 | TRBV30 | TRBD1
TGTGCCAGCAGTTACTCGGGCTTGGAGACCCAGTACTTC | CASSYSGLETQYF | - | TRBJ2-5 | TRBV6-2/TRBV6-3 | -
TGTGCCATCAGTGAGAGGACGAGTGGAGCTTTCTTT | CAISERTSGAFF | many | TRBJ1-1 | TRBV10-3 | -
TGCAGTGCCACTACAGGGTTCGCCGACCACGAGCAGTACTTC | CSATTGFADHEQYF | - | TRBJ2-7 | TRBV20-1 | -
TGTGCCAGCAGTGAAGGGCTTGGGCAGGGCCAGCCCCAGCATTTT | CASSEGLGQGQPQHF | - | TRBJ1-5 | TRBV6-1 | -
TGTGCCAGCAGCTTGCCCGGACAGGATGTCCCTTATGGCTACACCTTC | CASSLPGQDVPYGYTF | - | TRBJ1-2 | TRBV12-3/TRBV12-4 | TRBD1
TGTGCCAGCAGCTTAGAGGCACAGGGGACCTACGAGCAGTACTTC | CASSLEAQGTYEQYF | - | TRBJ2-7 | TRBV11-2 | TRBD1
TGTGCCAGCAGGCTGACAGCTACGAACACCGGGGAGCTGTTTTTT | CASRLTATNTGELFF | - | TRBJ2-2 | TRBV6-1 | -
TGTGCCAGCAGCTCCTCAACAATTTCGTTGGGCGGCTACACCTTC | CASSSSTISLGGYTF | many | TRBJ1-2 | TRBV11-3 | -
TGCGCCAGCAGTGAGTGGACTAGCGAGCAGTACTTC | CASSEWTSEQYF | - | TRBJ2-7 | TRBV10-2 | TRBD2
TGTGCCAGCAGCTCCAAGCCAGTCGGGGTTGGAAACATTCAGTACTTC | CASSSKPVGVGNIQYF | - | TRBJ2-4 | TRBV6-2/TRBV6-3 | -
TGTGCCAGCAGTTCGTTACGGGAATTGGGCGGCTACACCTTC | CASSSLRELGGYTF | - | TRBJ1-2 | TRBV27 | -
TGTGCCAGCAGTACGGACAGGCGTGGGACCCAGTACTTC | CASSTDRRGTQYF | many | TRBJ2-5 | TRBV12-3/TRBV12-4 | TRBD1
TGTGCCAGCAGCTTAGCCCCCCAGGCCCGATGGACTGAAGCTTTCTTT | CASSLAPQARWTEAFF | many | TRBJ1-1 | TRBV7-9 | -
TGTGCCAGCAGTTTTCAGGGCCTAACCTACGAGCAGTACTTC | CASSFQGLTYEQYF | - | TRBJ2-7 | TRBV28 | -
TGTGCCAGCAGCCGTTTCGAAACTAGCGGGATGATCCGATACGAGCAGTACTTC | CASSRFETSGMIRYEQYF | - | TRBJ2-7 | TRBV28 | TRBD2
TGTGCCACCAGTGATGGCGGGGCGAGCTCCTACGAGCAGTACTTC | CATSDGGASSYEQYF | - | TRBJ2-7 | TRBV24-1 | -
TGTGCCAGCACCGCCGACAGGGACGGTCAGCCCCAGCATTTT | CASTADRDGQPQHF | - | TRBJ1-5 | TRBV12-3/TRBV12-4 | TRBD1
TGTGCCAGCAGCTTAGTTGGTAGTTACTACGAGCAGTACTTC | CASSLVGSYYEQYF | many | TRBJ2-7 | TRBV7-2 | -
TGTGCCAGCAGCAAGGCTGACCCGGTTGGGACCCAGTACTTC | CASSKADPVGTQYF | - | TRBJ2-5 | TRBV14 | -
TGTGCCAGCAGTTTGCGACAGCAATACGAGCAGTACTTC | CASSLRQQYEQYF | - | TRBJ2-7 | TRBV28 | -
TGCGCCAGCAGCTTGCAGGGGCCGAACTATGGCTACACCTTC | CASSLQGPNYGYTF | - | TRBJ1-2 | TRBV5-1 | -
TGCAGTGCTGAGACGGGCTGGGACGAGCAGTACTTC | CSAETGWDEQYF | many | TRBJ2-7 | TRBV20-1 | -
TGTGCCAGCAGTTTCACCGGAGAGACCCAGTACTTC | CASSFTGETQYF | - | TRBJ2-5 | TRBV6-2/TRBV6-3 | -